This T cell receptor (beta chain) is from a study of beta chain features in type 1 diabetes. For the study at large: No patient-donor differences in age, gender, total cells or subset yield. Study-level results: A possible short-template PCR bias applies equally to patients and controls. The study found fewer insertions and more deletions at VDJ junctions in type 1 diabetes patients. Type 1 diabetes patients had moderately but significantly shorter TCRB CDR3s in all four CD4+ subsets.

TCRB transcripts that were expressed got sequenced, as all of the isolated RNA had been reverse transcribed. This table comes from immunoSEQ multiplex PCR, and its TCRdb copy is limited to in-frame clones, with some not included. Of a few hundred thousand clones detected, over 11% appear once; the ten largest clones hold approximately 0.018%. Researchers reported sorting CD4+ naive, central memory, regulatory and stem cell-like memory cells via CD45RO/CCR7/CD25/CD127/CD95/CD27. Trimming removed 5 bases from V and 3 bases from J, with 4 bases in between. The CDR3 loop spans 11 amino acids. Germline assignment: CDR1 SNHLY and CDR2 FYNNEI. This clone was detected only a few times. The antigen remains undetermined.

The chain links TRBV2 to TRBJ1-1; no clear D gene. This sequence originates from a young man with type 1 diabetes. The sequenced sample was naive CD4+ T cells from blood. In DNA, the CDR3 is TGTGCCAGCAGTTCCTACACTGAAGCTTTCTTT. Protein sequence: CASSSYTEAFF.